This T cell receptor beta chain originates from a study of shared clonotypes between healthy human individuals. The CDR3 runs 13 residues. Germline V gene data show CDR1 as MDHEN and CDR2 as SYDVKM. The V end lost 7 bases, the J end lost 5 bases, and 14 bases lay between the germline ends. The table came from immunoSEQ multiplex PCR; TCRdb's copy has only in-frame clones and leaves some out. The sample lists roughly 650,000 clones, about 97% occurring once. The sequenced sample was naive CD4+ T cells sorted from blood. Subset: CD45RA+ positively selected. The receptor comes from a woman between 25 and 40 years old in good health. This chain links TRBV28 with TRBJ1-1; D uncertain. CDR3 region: CASIIGGGTEAFF. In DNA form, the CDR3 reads TGTGCCAGCATTATCGGAGGTGGTACTGAAGCTTTCTTT.